This T cell receptor (beta chain) was identified in a study of blood T cell repertoires in COVID-19. Background on the study: The study drew acute and convalescent COVID-19 samples from the United States, Italy and Spain. The analysed material was cDNA or gDNA that came from T cells, B-cell-depleted T cells, or PBMCs.

Per the original methods: Reference gene primers were amplified, and this amplification served to estimate nucleated cell counts. Assay used: immunoSEQ multiplex PCR; TCRdb lists only in-frame clones, some missing. The DNA was the basis for D and trimming; V, J and clone size are from that table. The sample yields 150,000 to 200,000 clones, around 85% seen once. This clone has just a few counts. Germline CDR1 is SGDLS and CDR2 is YYNGEE. V dropped 2 bases and J dropped 4; count of bases not matched to a gene: 8. The CDR3 loop spans 15 amino acids. The material sequenced was peripheral blood. The receptor was derived from an elderly woman with acute or convalescent COVID-19. The chain links TRBV9 to TRBJ2-7; 8 nucleotides agree with TRBD2. The CDR3 spells CASSVSGASGYEQYF. In DNA, the CDR3 is TGTGCCAGCAGCGTCTCCGGAGCTAGCGGGTACGAGCAGTACTTC.